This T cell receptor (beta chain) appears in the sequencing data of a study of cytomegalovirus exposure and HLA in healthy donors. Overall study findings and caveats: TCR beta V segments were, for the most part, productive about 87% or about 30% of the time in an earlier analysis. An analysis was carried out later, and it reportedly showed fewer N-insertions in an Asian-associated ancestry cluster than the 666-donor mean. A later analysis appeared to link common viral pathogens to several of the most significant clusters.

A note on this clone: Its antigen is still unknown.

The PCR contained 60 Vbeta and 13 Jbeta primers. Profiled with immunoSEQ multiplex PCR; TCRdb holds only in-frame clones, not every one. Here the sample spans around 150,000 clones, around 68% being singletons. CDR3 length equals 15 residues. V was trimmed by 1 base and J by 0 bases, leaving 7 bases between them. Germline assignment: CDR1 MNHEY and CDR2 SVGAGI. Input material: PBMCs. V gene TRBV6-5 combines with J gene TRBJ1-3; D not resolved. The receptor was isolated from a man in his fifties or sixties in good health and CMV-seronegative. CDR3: CASSYWRDSGNTIYF. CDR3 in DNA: TGTGCCAGCAGTTACTGGAGGGACTCTGGAAACACCATATATTTT.